This entry features one TCR beta chain sequence. Its antigen remains unknown. This record comes from a study of OX40 agonist ivuxolimab in advanced cancers. On the study more broadly: Intravenous ivuxolimab at 0.01 to 10 mg/kg was given to patients every 2 weeks.

Some clones are missing from TCRdb's copy, which holds only in-frame ones; the method was immunoSEQ multiplex PCR. The sample includes tens of thousands of clones, 70% to 90% seen only once; the top ten take 0.25% to 0.35%. Study-level results: Partly responding patients at 0.1-3.0 mg/kg showed some of the smallest clonal expansion.

Per germline, CDR1 SGHAT and CDR2 FQNNGV. V shed 7 bases and J 2 bases; nucleotides not matched to a gene: 16. The CDR3 totals 18 residues. The chain recombines TRBV11-2 with TRBJ2-4; 8 positions match TRBD1. The receptor was derived from an adult with an advanced solid tumor such as melanoma, head and neck, liver or kidney cancer. The source material was CD4+ or CD8+ T cells sorted from blood, sampled in a trial of the OX40 agonist ivuxolimab. As DNA, the CDR3 is TGTGCCAGCACCTGGGGAGCCGACAGGGGCCTCCCCAAAAACATTCAGTACTTC. This codes for CASTWGADRGLPKNIQYF.